These 27 T cell receptor beta chains originate from one sample sequenced in a study of human T cells and chemical hapten exposure. In TCRdb, the RACE reads were re-called with MiXCR into one record per CDR3 protein. This sample has about 300,000 distinct CDR3 sequences; 5.5% occur once, and the top ten carry approximately 8.2%. Time point given: pre-sensitization, week 0. Treatment meaning: therapeutic diphenylcyclopropenone sensitization with weekly scalp DPC. Sequences were derived from whole blood, sampled in connection with sensitization to the hapten diphenylcyclopropenone (DPC). These receptors were taken from a woman aged 18-29 years with alopecia areata. Some clones in this sample may be carry-over from other donors' samples.

In its sample, this clonotype was seen many times. V is TRBV7-2 and J is TRBJ1-3, with a tentative D call TRBD1 (5 bases). The CDR3 totals 14 residues. From germline, CDR1 is SGHTA and CDR2 FQGNSA. Between the trimmed V and J ends, which lost 5 bases and 8 bases, there was a span of 16 bases. CDR3 DNA sequence: TGTGCCAGCAGCCTGGGACCCTCAGAACACACCATATATTTT. Translation gives CASSLGPSEHTIYF.

This clonotype was recorded at least ten times. The V gene is TRBV28, the J gene TRBJ1-2; D is uncertain. V dropped 5 bases and J dropped 2 bases, with 9 bases sitting between them. The CDR3 totals 13 residues. Germline CDR1 is MDHEN and CDR2 is SYDVKM. The CDR3 here is CASSPGMNYGYTF. As DNA, the CDR3 is TGTGCCAGCAGTCCGGGGATGAACTATGGCTACACCTTC.

A remark on this clonotype: One end of the junction is discordant with germline, which a read error may explain. The V call is TRBV5-1, the J call TRBJ2-1; D unclear. CDR1 is SGHRS and CDR2 is YFSETQ in the germline V gene. CDR3 size: 11 residues. CDR3 amino acids: CASSLDTEEFF. For the CDR3, the DNA is TGCGCCAGCAGCCTTGATACTGAGGAGTTCTTC.

This clonotype was picked up many times. The genes are TRBV7-2 and TRBJ1-5; possibly TRBD1 for D (5 bases). In germline, CDR1 is SGHTA, CDR2 FQGNSA. Between the trimmed V and J ends, which lost 4 bases and 7 bases, there was a span of 11 bases. CDR3 length: 13 residues. Here the CDR3 reads CASSSQERQPQHF. The DNA for the CDR3 is TGTGCCAGCAGCTCACAGGAGAGACAGCCCCAGCATTTT.

V gene TRBV7-2 combines with J gene TRBJ1-1; D gene uncertain. CDR3 length equals 13 residues. The germline gives CDR1 SGHTA, CDR2 FQGNSA. V gave up 1 base and J gave up 5 bases, with 8 bases separating them. The CDR3 spells CASSLVGSTEAFF. The DNA for the CDR3 is TGTGCCAGCAGCTTAGTCGGGTCGACTGAAGCTTTCTTT.

This clonotype has a handful of counts. This chain uses TRBV7-2 with TRBJ2-7; maybe TRBD2 (5 bases). The germline V gene has CDR1 SGHTA and CDR2 FQGNSA. The CDR3 is 12 amino acids. Trimming removed 5 bases at V and 4 bases at J, with 9 bases between. The CDR3 reads CASSHTRYEQYF. The CDR3 region has the DNA TGTGCCAGCAGCCACACTAGATACGAGCAGTACTTC.

The rearrangement uses TRBV4-2 and TRBJ2-2; 12 bases align to TRBD1. The CDR3 totals 19 residues. Germline V gene lookup returns CDR1 LGHNA and CDR2 YNFKEQ. Trimming cost V 0 bases and J 4 bases; bases outside gene matches: 9. CDR3 in amino acids: CASSQDGGTGGGSTGELFF. CDR3 coding DNA: TGTGCCAGCAGCCAAGATGGAGGGACAGGGGGCGGGAGCACCGGGGAGCTGTTTTTT.

This chain joins TRBV7-4 and TRBJ1-6; 10 nucleotides align to TRBD1. The V gene's germline CDR1 is SGHVT and CDR2 SQSDAQ. This CDR3 spans 16 amino acids. The ends lost 3 bases at V and 7 bases at J; junction bases unmatched: 6. The CDR3 region is CASSFRDRGDNSPLHF. The CDR3 DNA sequence: TGTGCCAGCAGCTTCCGGGACAGGGGCGACAATTCACCCCTCCACTTT.

This clonotype occurred many times. The rearrangement uses TRBV6-5 and TRBJ1-5; 7 nucleotides match TRBD1. The V gene end was trimmed by 1 base and the J gene end by 6 bases; junction bases not matched to a gene: 6. This CDR3 comprises 15 residues. The germline gives CDR1 MNHEY, CDR2 SVGAGI. CDR3 loop: CASSYYRDSLQPQHF. The CDR3 nucleotides read TGTGCCAGCAGTTACTATAGGGACAGCCTTCAGCCCCAGCATTTT.

The chain combines TRBV12-3 or TRBV12-4 with TRBJ1-6, with 7 bases that match TRBD1. CDR3 length equals 15 residues. Trimming cost V 0 bases and J 10 bases; bases outside gene matches: 6. The CDR3 region is CASSLAGTVRSPLHF. As DNA, the CDR3 is TGTGCCAGCAGTTTAGCCGGGACAGTAAGGTCACCCCTCCACTTT.

This clonotype was seen a handful of times. V gene TRBV12-3 or TRBV12-4 combines with J gene TRBJ2-2; D gene uncertain. Deletions cut 8 bases from V and 5 bases from J, with 9 bases between. This CDR3 spans 12 amino acids. The CDR3 DNA sequence: TGTGCCAGCCGCCCGGTTACCGGGGAGCTGTTTTTT. Amino acids: CASRPVTGELFF.

This clonotype was seen ten or more times. V gene TRBV4-2 combines with J gene TRBJ2-1, with 7 bases identical to TRBD1. This CDR3 contains 17 residues. In germline, CDR1 is LGHNA, CDR2 YNFKEQ. V trimming: 0 bases; J trimming: 14 bases; junction bases outside the gene matches: 19. CDR3 residues: CASSQDRDLSGQVSEFF. For the CDR3, the DNA is TGTGCCAGCAGCCAAGATCGGGATCTCTCCGGACAGGTATCAGAGTTCTTC.

The chain recombines TRBV10-3 with TRBJ2-7; D is ambiguous. Germline assignment: CDR1 ENHRY and CDR2 SYGVKD. Deletions cut 6 bases from V and 0 bases from J, with 9 bases between. This CDR3 contains 13 residues. In nucleotides, the CDR3 is TGTGCCATCAGCGACACCCCCTCCTACGAGCAGTACTTC. This sequence encodes CAISDTPSYEQYF.

This clonotype appeared many times. This chain links TRBV12-3 or TRBV12-4 with TRBJ2-3; TRBD1 agrees at 7 bases. The CDR3 runs 15 residues. The junction had 11 bases not matched to a gene; V was cut back by 5 bases and J by 6 bases. The CDR3 DNA sequence: TGTGCCAGCAGTCACCTAGGACAGGCCCGGGATACGCAGTATTTT. Amino acids: CASSHLGQARDTQYF.

This sequence joins TRBV21-1 and TRBJ1-5. TRBV21-1 is labeled a pseudogene. This CDR3 spans 15 amino acids. CDR3 sequence reads: CASSNSGKFPPPQHF. As DNA, the CDR3 is TGTGCCAGCAGCAACAGTGGGAAGTTCCCTCCGCCCCAGCATTTT.

This clonotype was counted at least ten times. The V call is TRBV7-9, the J call TRBJ1-1, with D hard to call. The germline V and J ends were trimmed by 1 base and 0 bases, with 12 bases remaining between them. The CDR3 is 16 residues long. Germline V gene sequence: CDR1 SEHNR, CDR2 FQNEAQ (reference sequence). The CDR3 bases are TGTGCCAGCAGCTTAGATGGCCTCGGGCTGAACACTGAAGCTTTCTTT. It codes for CASSLDGLGLNTEAFF.

The table lists this clonotype with a few counts. This chain connects TRBV19 to TRBJ1-4; perhaps TRBD1 as D (6 bases). V dropped 7 bases and J dropped 7 bases, with 16 bases sitting between them. The length of the CDR3 is 14 residues. The germline gives CDR1 LNHDA, CDR2 SQIVND (reference sequence). The CDR3 DNA follows: TGTGCCAGTAATACAGGGTGGACGAGTGAAAAACTGTTTTTT. Amino acid sequence: CASNTGWTSEKLFF.

This clonotype has just a few counts. V usage is TRBV5-1 and J usage is TRBJ1-1; 7 bases are shared with TRBD1. The ends lost 4 bases at V and 2 bases at J; junction bases unmatched: 11. Germline V gene lookup returns CDR1 SGHRS and CDR2 YFSETQ. The CDR3 consists of 16 residues. The DNA for the CDR3 is TGCGCCAGCAGCCTACCAACAGGGGCGTTAAACACTGAAGCTTTCTTT. This sequence encodes CASSLPTGALNTEAFF.

This clonotype showed up many times. This rearrangement joins TRBV7-2 to TRBJ1-4; TRBD1 matches at 8 bases. Germline assignment: CDR1 SGHTA and CDR2 FQGNSA. The CDR3 length is 14 residues. V gave up 7 bases and J gave up 7 bases; unmatched junction bases: 8. CDR3 in amino acids: CASTQQGGFEKLFF. CDR3 bases: TGTGCCAGCACCCAACAGGGGGGGTTTGAAAAACTGTTTTTT.

The chain employs TRBV5-5 and TRBJ1-5; the match to TRBD1 covers 9 bases. Per the germline V gene, CDR1 is SGHKS and CDR2 is YYEKEE (reference sequence). The CDR3 extends over 15 amino acids. The ends lost 3 bases at V and 5 bases at J; junction bases unmatched: 6. CDR3 sequence: CASSSRGTGYQPQHF. The CDR3 DNA reads as TGTGCCAGCAGCTCAAGGGGGACAGGGTATCAGCCCCAGCATTTT. The full variable domain, its missing parts supplied by reference TRBV5-5 and TRBJ1-5, is DAGVTQSPTHLIKTRGQQVTLRCSPISGHKSVSWYQQVLGQGPQFIFQYYEKEERGRGNFPDRFSARQFPNYSSELNVNALLLGDSALYLCASSSRGTGYQPQHFGDGTRLSIL.

The genes are TRBV4-3 and TRBJ2-1; the D gene is possibly TRBD1 (5 bases). The CDR3 runs to 13 residues. V lost 0 bases, J lost 10 bases, and 10 bases lay in between. Germline CDR1 is LGHNA and CDR2 is YSLEER. The CDR3 sequence is CASSQEGSGEQFF. The CDR3 DNA follows: TGCGCCAGCAGCCAAGAAGGGTCAGGGGAGCAGTTCTTC.

This chain links TRBV4-3 with TRBJ1-1; D gene ambiguous. The V end lost 2 bases, the J end lost 2 bases, and 9 bases lay between the germline ends. The CDR3 sequence is 14 residues long. The V gene's germline CDR1 is LGHNA and CDR2 YSLEER. The CDR3 here is CASSQQVLNTEAFF. For the CDR3, the DNA is TGCGCCAGCAGCCAACAGGTCCTCAACACTGAAGCTTTCTTT.

The table lists this clonotype with many counts. The chain recombines TRBV12-5 with TRBJ2-3, with a possible D match to TRBD1 (5 bases). Looked up from germline, CDR1 is LGHNT and CDR2 is FRNRAP. The CDR3 is 15 amino acids. Trimming cost V 1 base and J 0 bases, with 8 bases left between them. The CDR3 bases are TGTGCTAGTGGTTTGGGACAGACTAGCACAGATACGCAGTATTTT. The encoded protein is CASGLGQTSTDTQYF. The variable domain in full, completed from reference TRBV12-5 and TRBJ2-3, reads DARVTQTPRHKVTEMGQEVTMRCQPILGHNTVFWYRQTMMQGLELLAYFRNRAPLDDSGMPKDRFSAEMPDATLATLKIQPSEPRDSAVYFCASGLGQTSTDTQYFGPGTRLTVL.

This clonotype was detected ten times or more. This chain connects TRBV7-2 to TRBJ2-3, with D hard to call. The germline V gene encodes CDR1 SGHTA and CDR2 FQGNSA. The germline V and J ends were trimmed by 4 bases and 4 bases, with 6 bases remaining between them. The CDR3 has 12 amino acids. CDR3 region: CASSSSPDTQYF. The DNA for the CDR3 is TGTGCCAGCAGCTCATCGCCAGATACGCAGTATTTT.

The table lists this clonotype with a count of one. This may come from a read error, since a much larger clone is one base off. The chain has TRBV27 and TRBJ2-3; no clear D gene. Germline V gene data show CDR1 as MNHEY and CDR2 as SMNVEV (reference sequence). The CDR3 spans 12 residues. The V and J ends lost 5 bases and 8 bases respectively, with 11 bases between them. Here the CDR3 reads CASSPLRCTQYF. For the CDR3, the DNA is TGTGCCAGCAGTCCTCTTAGGTGTACGCAGTATTTT.

This clonotype was seen ten or more times. The germline gene is not matched at one end of the junction; a read error may be the cause. The chain links TRBV7-7 to TRBJ2-1; TRBD2 aligns across 7 bases. Germline assignment: CDR1 SSHAT and CDR2 FNYEAQ (reference sequence). CDR3 length equals 14 residues. The CDR3 sequence is CASSFRAGDNEQFF. DNA for the CDR3: TGTGCTAGCAGCTTCAGGGCGGGGGACAATGAGCAGTTCTTC.

The CDR3 region has the DNA TGCAGTGCTAGCTCCCCTCCGGAAAATGAAAAACTGTTTTTT. This gives the protein CSASSPPENEKLFF. The chain uses TRBV20-1 and TRBJ1-4; D unclear. This CDR3 is built from 14 residues. The V gene's germline CDR1 is DFQATT and CDR2 SNEGSKA (reference sequence). V was trimmed by 3 bases and J by 5 bases, leaving 13 bases between them.